This TCR beta chain stems from a study of radiotherapy plus CTLA-4 blockade in lung cancer. Whole-study results and caveats: Early blood T cell clone changes and increased post-radiation serum interferon-beta were reportedly the strongest response predictors.

Trimming shortened V by 1 base and J by 10 bases, and 12 bases separated the two germline ends. The CDR3 is 13 amino acids. Germline-derived CDR1 and CDR2 are SGHDN and FVKESK. Using immunoSEQ multiplex PCR, the repertoire was profiled, and TCRdb retains in-frame clones only, with some absent. Of tens of thousands of clones in the sample, around 76% were seen once. As regards this clone: The antigen is unknown.

The origin of this receptor is a human donor with non-small cell lung cancer who had a partial response to radiotherapy plus ipilimumab. Some clones in this sample may be carry-over from other donors' samples. The sample consisted of peripheral blood, taken from a patient treated with radiotherapy plus ipilimumab. The chain carries TRBV14 and TRBJ2-3; D is perhaps TRBD1 (6 bases). In DNA form, the CDR3 reads TGTGCCAGCAGCCAAGGGACAGTTGTTGCGCAGTATTTT. It specifies CASSQGTVVAQYF. The full variable domain, with the rest looked up from reference TRBV14 and TRBJ2-3, is EAGVTQFPSHSVIEKGQTVTLRCDPISGHDNLYWYRRVMGKEIKFLLHFVKESKQDESGMPNNRFLAERTGGTYSTLKVQPAELEDSGVYFCASSQGTVVAQYFGPGTRLTVL.